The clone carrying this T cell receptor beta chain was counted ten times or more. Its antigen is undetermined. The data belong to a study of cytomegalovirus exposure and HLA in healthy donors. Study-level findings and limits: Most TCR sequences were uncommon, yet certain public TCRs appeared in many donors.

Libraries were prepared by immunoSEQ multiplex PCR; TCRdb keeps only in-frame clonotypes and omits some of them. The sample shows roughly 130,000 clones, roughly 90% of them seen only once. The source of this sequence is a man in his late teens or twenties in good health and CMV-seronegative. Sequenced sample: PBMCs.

CDR3 residues: CASSNQQGSSDEQYF. The CDR3 bases are TGTGCCAGCAGTAACCAACAGGGAAGTTCGGACGAGCAGTACTTC. The J gene is TRBJ2-7, the V gene TRBV6-1, with D possibly TRBD1 on 6 matching bases. With 5 bases removed from V and 5 bases from J, the gap between germline ends came to 19 bases. CDR1 MNHNS and CDR2 SASEGT come from the germline V gene. The CDR3 loop spans 15 amino acids.